The clone carrying this T cell receptor (beta chain) occurred once. Its antigen is as yet unknown. This entry comes from a study of Tregs in tolerant kidney transplant recipients. Across the study: Related graft donors supplied nonmyeloablative bone marrow transplants, and mixed chimerism was transient.

The V end lost 2 bases, the J end lost 10 bases, and 11 bases lay between the germline ends. There are 12 residues in the CDR3. Germline CDR1 reads SGHTA; CDR2 reads FQGTGA. Study outcomes and limitations: Activated donor B cell expansion appeared to reveal the most relevant donor-specific TCRbeta repertoire. Validation in larger populations is needed because few patients were studied. Some patients' samples used different primers over time, so nucleotide sequences weren't comparable.

Assay: immunoSEQ multiplex PCR; the TCRdb copy retains only in-frame clones and omits some. This sample carries about 69,000 clones, approximately 91% of them seen once, and the ten largest clones take roughly 0.4%. The rearrangement uses TRBV7-3 and TRBJ1-1, with D perhaps TRBD1 (5 bases). This TCR derives from a human donor who received a combined kidney and bone marrow transplant. The sample was CD4+ T cells from blood, taken before the transplant. As DNA, the CDR3 is TGTGCCAGCAGCTTAGGAGGGACGGCAGCTTTCTTT. It specifies CASSLGGTAAFF.